This T cell receptor (beta chain) emerged from a study of blood T cell repertoires in COVID-19. For the study at large: The origin of the acute and convalescent COVID-19 samples was the United States, Italy and Spain. T cells, B-cell-depleted T cells, or PBMCs supplied cDNA or gDNA.

The CDR3 spans 15 residues. Looked up from germline, CDR1 is SEHNR and CDR2 is FQNEAQ (reference sequence). Trimming shortened V by 5 bases and J by 8 bases, and 19 bases separated the two germline ends. Seattle participants joined during active infection and were tracked over time. Methods used by the authors: Nucleated cell number was recorded as an estimate derived from reference gene primer amplification. Clones were read by immunoSEQ multiplex PCR, and TCRdb kept only the in-frame ones, dropping some. For V, J and clone size, that table is used; D and trimming come from the DNA. This table has around 330,000 clones, approximately 90% appearing once.

The chain combines TRBV7-9 with TRBJ2-4; tentatively, D is TRBD1 (5 bases). The receptor comes from a young woman with COVID-19, enrolled during active disease. Sequencing input: peripheral blood. DNA of the CDR3: TGTGCCAGCAGCACCACAACAGGACCCCAGGACATTCAGTACTTC. Amino acids: CASSTTTGPQDIQYF.